Listed here are 7 T cell receptor beta chains from one sample, sequenced in a study of blood T cell repertoires in COVID-19. This table comes from immunoSEQ multiplex PCR, and its TCRdb copy is limited to in-frame clones, with some not included. Found here are under 250,000 clones, about 85% of them singletons; the top ten hold 0.72%. Sequencing input: peripheral blood. Every receptor here comes from a man in his forties or fifties with acute or convalescent COVID-19.

This chain joins TRBV2 and TRBJ2-5; 11 bases line up with TRBD1. Looked up from germline, CDR1 is SNHLY and CDR2 is FYNNEI. Trimming at V came to 6 bases and at J to 4 bases, leaving 4 bases not matched to a gene. CDR3 length equals 14 residues. The CDR3 spells CASRLGQGGETQYF. DNA of the CDR3: TGTGCCAGCAGATTGGGACAGGGGGGAGAGACCCAGTACTTC.

CDR3 DNA sequence: TGTGCCAGTAGTATTGGGACAGCGTATAATTCACCCCTCCACTTT. This codes for CASSIGTAYNSPLHF. V and J are TRBV19 and TRBJ1-6; 7 bases fit TRBD1. J gave up 4 bases and V 3 bases, and 3 bases lay outside the gene matches. The CDR3 extends over 15 amino acids. Germline lookup yields CDR1 LNHDA and CDR2 SQIVND (reference sequence). The full variable domain, in which reference TRBV19 and TRBJ1-6 provide the parts outside the CDR3, is DGGITQSPKYLFRKEGQNVTLSCEQNLNHDAMYWYRQDPGQGLRLIYYSQIVNDFQKGDIAEGYSVSREKKESFPLTVTSAQKNPTAFYLCASSIGTAYNSPLHFGNGTRLTVT.

The CDR3: CASSSRGTSGSITGELFF. The CDR3 region has the DNA TGCGCCAGCAGCAGCAGAGGGACTAGCGGGAGTATAACCGGGGAGCTGTTTTTT. This chain joins TRBV5-1 and TRBJ2-2, with 14 bases aligning to TRBD2. The CDR3 length is 18 residues. The ends lost 4 bases at V and 5 bases at J; junction bases unmatched: 10. Germline CDR1 SGHRS, CDR2 YFSETQ.

The chain is built from TRBV30 and TRBJ2-3; 8 bases fit TRBD2. Germline CDR1 is GTSNPN and CDR2 is SVGIG (reference sequence). With V trimmed by 2 bases and J by 10 bases, 17 bases remained unmatched. The CDR3 runs to 16 residues. The CDR3 region is CAWSTKAGVSRYAQYF. Written as DNA, the CDR3 is TGTGCCTGGAGTACCAAAGCGGGAGTCTCCAGATATGCGCAGTATTTT. Full variable domain (missing parts from reference TRBV30 and TRBJ2-3): SQTIHQWPATLVQPVGSPLSLECTVEGTSNPNLYWYRQAAGRGLQLLFYSVGIGQISSEVPQNLSASRPQDRQFILSSKKLLLSDSGFYLCAWSTKAGVSRYAQYFGPGTRLTVL.

The J gene is TRBJ1-1, the V gene TRBV24-1; D is ambiguous. Trimming took off 1 base at V and 5 bases at J, with 7 bases between the two ends. Germline V gene sequence: CDR1 KGHDR, CDR2 SFDVKD. CDR3 length: 13 residues. CDR3 sequence: CATSDFRGTEAFF. The CDR3 DNA follows: TGTGCCACCAGTGATTTTCGGGGAACTGAAGCTTTCTTT.

This rearrangement joins TRBV7-2 to TRBJ1-6, with D tentatively TRBD1 (6 bases). Deletions cut 2 bases from V and 7 bases from J, with 18 bases between. The germline V gene has CDR1 SGHTA and CDR2 FQGNSA. CDR3 length: 17 residues. CDR3 residues: CASSLRASKGENSPLHF. Written as DNA, the CDR3 is TGTGCCAGCAGCTTAAGAGCCTCCAAGGGGGAGAATTCACCCCTCCACTTT. The entire variable domain, with the rest obtained from reference TRBV7-2 and TRBJ1-6, is as follows: GAGVSQSPSNKVTEKGKDVELRCDPISGHTALYWYRQSLGQGLEFLIYFQGNSAPDKSGLPSDRFSAERTGGSVSTLTIQRTQQEDSAVYLCASSLRASKGENSPLHFGNGTRLTVT.

V gene TRBV11-3 combines with J gene TRBJ1-1; 10 positions match TRBD1. The ends lost 5 bases at V and 3 bases at J; junction bases unmatched: 3. CDR3 length: 14 amino acids. Germline CDR1 is SGHNT and CDR2 is YENEEA. CDR3 coding DNA: TGTGCCAGCAGCGAGGGACAGGGGTACACTGAAGCTTTCTTT. It translates to CASSEGQGYTEAFF.